The text below deals with one T cell receptor beta chain. This record comes from a study of PD-1 and CTLA-4 blockade in melanoma. TCRdb keeps only in-frame clones here, not all; method: immunoSEQ multiplex PCR. There are fewer than 35,000 clones in the sample; roughly nine tenths occur only once, and roughly 7% lies in the top ten. The germline V gene has CDR1 SGDLS and CDR2 YYNGEE. V shed 3 bases and J 4 bases; nucleotides not matched to a gene: 8. The CDR3 spans 15 residues. The clonotype originates from a human donor with melanoma. The specimen was CD8+ T cells from peripheral blood, collected from a patient given anti-PD-1 treatment. The chain couples TRBV9 to TRBJ2-3, with TRBD2 matching over 7 bases. CDR3 nucleotide sequence: TGTGCCAGCAGCGATGTGCGGCGGGGGTCAGATACGCAGTATTTT. It specifies CASSDVRRGSDTQYF.